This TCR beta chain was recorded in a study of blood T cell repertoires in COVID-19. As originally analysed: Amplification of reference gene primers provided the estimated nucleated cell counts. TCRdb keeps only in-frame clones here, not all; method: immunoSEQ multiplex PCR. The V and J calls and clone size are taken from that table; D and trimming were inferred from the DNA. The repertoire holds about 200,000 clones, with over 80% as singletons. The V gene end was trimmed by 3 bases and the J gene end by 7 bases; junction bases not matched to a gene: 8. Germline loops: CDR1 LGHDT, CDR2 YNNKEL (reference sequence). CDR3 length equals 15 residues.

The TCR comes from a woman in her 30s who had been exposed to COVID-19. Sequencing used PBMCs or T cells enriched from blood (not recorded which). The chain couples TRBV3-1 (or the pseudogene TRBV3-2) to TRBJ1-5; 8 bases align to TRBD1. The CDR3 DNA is TGTGCCAGCAGCCACTCGGACAGGGATGAACAGCCCCAGCATTTT. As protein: CASSHSDRDEQPQHF.